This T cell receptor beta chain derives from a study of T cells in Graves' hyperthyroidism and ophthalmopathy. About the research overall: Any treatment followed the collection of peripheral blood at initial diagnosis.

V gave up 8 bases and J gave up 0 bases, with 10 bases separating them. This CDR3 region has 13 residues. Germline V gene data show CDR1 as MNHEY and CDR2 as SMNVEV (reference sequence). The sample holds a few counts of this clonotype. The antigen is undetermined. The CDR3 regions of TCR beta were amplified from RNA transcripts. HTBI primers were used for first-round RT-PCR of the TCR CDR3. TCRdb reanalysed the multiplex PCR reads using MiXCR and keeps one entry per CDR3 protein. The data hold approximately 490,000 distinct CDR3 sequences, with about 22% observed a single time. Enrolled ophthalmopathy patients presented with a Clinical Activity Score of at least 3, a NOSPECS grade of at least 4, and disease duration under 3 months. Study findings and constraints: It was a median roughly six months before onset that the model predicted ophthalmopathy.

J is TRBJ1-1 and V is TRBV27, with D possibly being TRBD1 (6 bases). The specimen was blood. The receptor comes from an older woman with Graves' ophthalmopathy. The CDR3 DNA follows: TGTGCCAGCGGGCGGGGGCTGAACACTGAAGCTTTCTTT. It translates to CASGRGLNTEAFF.